This paragraph reports one T cell receptor beta chain. Its target is unknown. CDR3 length: 13 residues. Germline CDR1 MNHEY, CDR2 SMNVEV (reference sequence). V was cut by 5 bases and J by 7 bases, with 12 bases left in between. These data come from a study of CD4 T cells in relation to SARS-CoV-2 and coronaviruses. Before the COVID-19 pandemic, during about 2010-2018, CD4+ T cells were taken from unexposed donors. After more than eight days of culture, CD4+ T cells were isolated. PBMCs were plated at two million per well in IL-2-containing medium. The data were produced by immunoSEQ multiplex PCR, yet TCRdb's version contains in-frame clones alone and is incomplete. The data contain around 26,000 clones, 60% to 80% of them singletons.

The V gene is TRBV27, the J gene TRBJ1-5; maybe TRBD1 (5 bases). This receptor was taken from a human donor in good health. The sample taken for sequencing was CD4+ T cells from PBMCs, cultured in vitro. This CDR3 reads CASSPGRDQPQHF. DNA for the CDR3: TGTGCCAGCAGTCCAGGGCGCGACCAGCCCCAGCATTTT.